Listed below are T cell receptor beta chains from one sample, sequenced in a study of blood T cell repertoires in COVID-19. Measured with immunoSEQ multiplex PCR; TCRdb has only the in-frame clones, and not every one. Altogether approximately 45,000 clones are present, 87% being singletons, with the ten largest covering more than 2%. The sequencing sample was made of peripheral blood. These receptors originate from a woman of 80 years or more with COVID-19, enrolled during active disease. Each CDR3 is given with its conserved first and last residue. A D gene is named only where the DNA matches it firmly. Only part of the rows carry a size: once, few, many, or a class if the clone is expanded.

clone_size | j_call | v_call | d_call | cdr3_nt | cdr3_aa
NA | TRBJ1-1 | TRBV7-2 | NA | TGTGCCAGCAGCACTACAGGGTCGAGCACTGAAGCTTTCTTT | CASSTTGSSTEAFF
NA | TRBJ2-3 | TRBV7-3 | NA | TGTGCCAGCAGCTCAGGGGGGCTCTCGGTAGATACGCAGTATTTT | CASSSGGLSVDTQYF
NA | TRBJ1-1 | TRBV18 | NA | TGTGCCAGCTCACCACCGCGGGAGAGGAACACTGAAGCTTTCTTT | CASSPPRERNTEAFF
NA | TRBJ2-3 | TRBV7-3 | TRBD2 | TGTGCCAGCAGCTTAATTGGGGGCGGGGGGCCCACAGATACGCAGTATTTT | CASSLIGGGGPTDTQYF
NA | TRBJ2-7 | TRBV7-9 | TRBD1 | TGTGCCAGCAGCTTAAGGACAGGGGGCTCCTACGAGCAGTACTTC | CASSLRTGGSYEQYF
once | TRBJ2-4 | TRBV7-2 | NA | TGTGCCAGCAGCTTCAGACAGAGAGCCAAAAACATTCAGTACTTC | CASSFRQRAKNIQYF
NA | TRBJ1-5 | TRBV7-9 | NA | TGTGCCAGCAGCTTGCAGGGGAATCAGCCCCAGCATTTT | CASSLQGNQPQHF
NA | TRBJ2-1 | TRBV5-1 | NA | TGCGCCAGCAGCTTGGCTCCAGGCCCGACCATATACAATGAGCAGTTCTTC | CASSLAPGPTIYNEQFF
NA | TRBJ2-1 | TRBV3-1/TRBV3-2 | NA | TGTGCCAGCAGCCGGGGAAGTCCCAGGGGCGATGAGCAGTTCTTC | CASSRGSPRGDEQFF
few | TRBJ2-3 | TRBV2 | NA | TGTGCCAGCAGCATCAACACAGATACGCAGTATTTT | CASSINTDTQYF
NA | TRBJ1-2 | TRBV30 | NA | TGTGCCTGGTGGGAGAACTATGGCTACACCTTC | CAWWENYGYTF
NA | TRBJ1-4 | TRBV6-5 | NA | TGTGCCAGCAGTTATGGAGGGGGGGGGCCGATAGAAAAACTGTTTTTT | CASSYGGGGPIEKLFF
NA | TRBJ1-2 | TRBV7-9 | TRBD1 | TGTGCCAGCAGCTCCGGGACAGGGGCGGCTGGCTACACCTTC | CASSSGTGAAGYTF
NA | TRBJ1-4 | TRBV11-3 | TRBD1 | TGTGCCAGCAGCTTAGTTGGGACAGGGAGCGAAAAACTGTTTTTT | CASSLVGTGSEKLFF
NA | TRBJ2-1 | TRBV5-1 | TRBD2 | TGCGCCAGCAGCTTTAGCGGGGGTAACAATGAGCAGTTCTTC | CASSFSGGNNEQFF
few | TRBJ2-1 | TRBV5-4 | TRBD2 | TGTGCCAGCAGCTTGACGGGGGGTGAGCAGTTCTTC | CASSLTGGEQFF
few | TRBJ1-2 | TRBV7-8 | NA | TGTGCCAGCAGCTTAGCACGTGGCAGGGCGGATTATGGCTACACCTTC | CASSLARGRADYGYTF
once | TRBJ1-1 | TRBV27 | TRBD1 | TGTGCCAGCAGTCCACGGTCCGGGACAGGGGGGAACACTGAAGCTTTCTTT | CASSPRSGTGGNTEAFF
NA | TRBJ2-1 | TRBV29-1 | NA | TGCAGCGTTGGTTCCGGGATTGAGCAGTTCTTC | CSVGSGIEQFF
NA | TRBJ1-2 | TRBV7-7 | NA | TGTGCTAGCAGCCCGTTAACCTCAGGTGGCTACACCTTC | CASSPLTSGGYTF
NA | TRBJ1-2 | TRBV25-1 | TRBD1 | TGTGCCAGCAGTGATCCCGGGACAGGGTATGGCTACACCTTC | CASSDPGTGYGYTF
NA | TRBJ1-1 | TRBV6-5 | TRBD1 | TGTGCCAGCAGCCGGACAGGGGGATATTCCACTGAAGCTTTCTTT | CASSRTGGYSTEAFF
NA | TRBJ1-1 | TRBV24-1 | TRBD1 | TGTGCCACCAGTGATCGAAATCGGGACAGGTGTGGAGTGAACACTGAAGCTTTCTTT | CATSDRNRDRCGVNTEAFF
NA | TRBJ2-3 | TRBV11-2 | TRBD2 | TGTGCCAGCAGCTTAGGCCCAGGGAGGGTAGCAGATACGCAGTATTTT | CASSLGPGRVADTQYF
NA | TRBJ1-3 | TRBV5-1 | NA | TGCGCCAGCAGCTTGGGCTCGAGCTCTGGAAACACCATATATTTT | CASSLGSSSGNTIYF
NA | TRBJ2-1 | TRBV27 | TRBD2 | TGTGCCAGCAGTAGAGTAGCGGGAGACCTCAGGGAGCAGTTCTTC | CASSRVAGDLREQFF
NA | TRBJ2-7 | TRBV10-3 | NA | TGTGCCATCAGGGGATCAGGGGACCACGAGCAGTACTTC | CAIRGSGDHEQYF
NA | TRBJ1-5 | TRBV6-5 | NA | TGTGCCAGCAGGCTAACAGGCCCCCAGCCCCAGCATTTT | CASRLTGPQPQHF
NA | TRBJ2-1 | TRBV29-1 | TRBD2 | TGCAGCGTTTCGGGGCTAGCGGGATTGTCCTACAATGAGCAGTTCTTC | CSVSGLAGLSYNEQFF
NA | TRBJ2-3 | TRBV5-1 | NA | TGCGCCAGCAGCTTGGCCTCAGATACGCAGTATTTT | CASSLASDTQYF
NA | TRBJ1-1 | TRBV5-1 | NA | TGCGCCAGCAGCATCCAGGGTTCTGCGGCTGAAGCTTTCTTT | CASSIQGSAAEAFF
NA | TRBJ2-3 | TRBV11-2 | NA | TGTGCCAGCAGCTTAGAGGGGGTGGCGGGGCCCACAGATACGCAGTATTTT | CASSLEGVAGPTDTQYF
NA | TRBJ1-4 | TRBV28 | TRBD1 | TGTGCCAGCAAAAAAAAAGCACAGGGGAATGAAAAACTGTTTTTT | CASKKKAQGNEKLFF
NA | TRBJ1-5 | TRBV6-5 | TRBD1 | TGTGCCAGCAGTCAGGACAGGGTACGTCAGCCCCAGCATTTT | CASSQDRVRQPQHF
NA | TRBJ1-1 | TRBV11-2 | NA | TGTGCCAGCAGCTTGACGGGACACCCGAACACTGAAGCTTTCTTT | CASSLTGHPNTEAFF
NA | TRBJ1-4 | TRBV5-5 | NA | TGTGCCAGCAGCCAGAGACGGGGAAGTAATGAAAAACTGTTTTTT | CASSQRRGSNEKLFF
NA | TRBJ2-5 | TRBV18 | TRBD2 | TGTGCCAGCTCACCACCCCCCAGCGGGAGCGAGACCCAGTACTTC | CASSPPPSGSETQYF
NA | TRBJ2-2 | TRBV3-1/TRBV3-2 | TRBD2 | TGTGCCAGCAGCCTTCAGAGCGGGAGAGGCGGGGAGCTGTTTTTT | CASSLQSGRGGELFF
NA | TRBJ2-7 | TRBV27 | NA | TGTGCCAGCAGTTTATTCGTCAGGGGTCCCTACGAGCAGTACTTC | CASSLFVRGPYEQYF
NA | TRBJ2-7 | TRBV9 | TRBD2 | TGTGCCAGCAGCGTAGCAGGAGTAGCGGGGCGCGAGCAGTACTTC | CASSVAGVAGREQYF
NA | TRBJ1-5 | TRBV7-6 | NA | TGTGCCAGCAGCTTAGACAATTTCCAGCCCCAGCATTTT | CASSLDNFQPQHF
NA | TRBJ2-7 | TRBV23-1 | TRBD1 | TGCGCCAGCAGTCAATGCGACAGGGGCCCGCACCCGGGTAAGGATCAGCAGTACTTC | CASSQCDRGPHPGKDQQYF
once | TRBJ2-7 | TRBV30 | TRBD1 | TGTGCCTGGACCCGACAGGGCGGATCCTACGAGCAGTACTTC | CAWTRQGGSYEQYF
NA | TRBJ1-5 | TRBV7-2 | TRBD1 | TGTGCCAGCAGCTTACGGACAGGGCGCAATCAGCCCCAGCATTTT | CASSLRTGRNQPQHF
NA | TRBJ2-5 | TRBV7-7 | TRBD2 | TGTGCTAGCAGCTTAGCGGGGGGACAGCAAGAGACCCAGTACTTC | CASSLAGGQQETQYF
NA | TRBJ2-7 | TRBV28 | NA | TGTGCCAGCAGTCCCCTGGGACAATTCATCTACGAGCAGTACTTC | CASSPLGQFIYEQYF
NA | TRBJ2-3 | TRBV20-1 | TRBD2 | TGCAGTGCTAGTACCGGGAGGGTAGGGACAGATACGCAGTATTTT | CSASTGRVGTDTQYF
few | TRBJ1-6 | TRBV5-1 | TRBD1 | TGCGCCAGCAGCTTGACAGGGGTCAATTCACCCCTCCACTTT | CASSLTGVNSPLHF
NA | TRBJ2-6 | TRBV28 | NA | TGTGCCAGCAGCTCCTTCTCTGGGGCCAACGTCCTGACTTTC | CASSSFSGANVLTF
NA | TRBJ2-1 | TRBV7-6 | TRBD2 | TGTGCCAGCAGCGCTAGACTAGCGGAGAACAATGAGCAGTTCTTC | CASSARLAENNEQFF
NA | TRBJ1-5 | TRBV6-5 | TRBD1 | TGTGCCAGCGAGGGGCAGGGGGGCCAGCCCCAGCATTTT | CASEGQGGQPQHF
NA | TRBJ1-2 | TRBV10-1 | NA | TGCGCCAGCAGTGAAAGGAGAAGATATGGCTACACCTTC | CASSERRRYGYTF
NA | TRBJ1-4 | TRBV6-5 | NA | TGTGCCAGCAAGAGCCAGGCTATAGCGGGTGAAAAACTGTTTTTT | CASKSQAIAGEKLFF